The T cell receptor beta chain described here comes from a study of blood T cells in healthy people across ages. A note on this clonotype: Its matching antigen is unknown.

Primers used in a second PCR of about 7 to 12 cycles were a sample-barcoded 5' primer and a J-beta primer mix. MiXCR was run by TCRdb on the 5' RACE reads, yielding one entry per CDR3 protein. Of about 670,000 distinct CDR3 sequences listed, more than 45% are singletons. Trimming stripped 6 bases from V and 0 bases from J, with 21 bases between. The length of the CDR3 is 17 residues. Germline V gene sequence: CDR1 DFQATT, CDR2 SNEGSKA (reference sequence). Findings of the study overall: Estimates based on one million T cells were treated as lower bounds.

The specimen sequenced was blood. The source of this sequence is a woman older than 75 in good health. V gene TRBV20-1 combines with J gene TRBJ2-1; the D is unclear. This chain's CDR3 is CSATTSTSALSYNEQFF. The CDR3, as DNA: TGCAGTGCCACAACCAGCACTTCGGCGCTCTCCTACAATGAGCAGTTCTTC.